This T cell receptor beta chain was identified during a study of T-cell memory formation after mild COVID-19. Background on the study: Across donors, TCR clusters were largely donor specific. Findings of the study overall: A subset of responding clones appeared in pre-infection memory, suggesting cross-reactive memory joined.

As for this clonotype: The antigen remains undetermined.

TCRdb reanalysed the 5' RACE reads using MiXCR and keeps one entry per CDR3 protein. The table includes around 340,000 distinct CDR3 sequences, under 25% detected once. Trimming removed 0 bases from V and 2 bases from J, with 9 bases in between. Germline loops: CDR1 MNHEY, CDR2 SVGAGI. CDR3 length: 15 residues. This chain uses TRBV6-5 with TRBJ2-3; D gene ambiguous. This clonotype originated in an adult woman who had mild COVID-19 (a few samples of this study predate the infection). Cell type and time point are not known. Sample: PBMCs or a T cell subset sorted from them (not recorded which). The CDR3 bases are TGTGCCAGCAGTTACTCAGCCCTCCACACAGATACGCAGTATTTT. Translation gives CASSYSALHTDTQYF.